The source of this T cell receptor (beta chain) is a study of blood T cell repertoires in COVID-19. In the study overall: COVID-19 samples from acute and convalescent phases originated in the United States, Italy and Spain. The cDNA or gDNA used as material had been derived from T cells, B-cell-depleted T cells, or PBMCs.

CDR1 and CDR2 from the germline V gene are SGHAT and FQNNGV. This CDR3 comprises 13 residues. V lost 5 bases to trimming and J lost 8 bases; unmatched junction nucleotides: 8. Some clones are missing from TCRdb's copy, which holds only in-frame ones; the method was immunoSEQ multiplex PCR. The table shows hundreds of thousands of clones, with around 88% occurring only once. The origin of this receptor is a woman in her thirties who had recovered from COVID-19. The sequenced material came from peripheral blood. This rearrangement joins TRBV11-2 to TRBJ1-2; 7 bases line up with TRBD1. The DNA of the CDR3 is TGTGCCAGCAGCCCAAGACAGGGCGAGGGCTACACCTTC. Encoded protein: CASSPRQGEGYTF.